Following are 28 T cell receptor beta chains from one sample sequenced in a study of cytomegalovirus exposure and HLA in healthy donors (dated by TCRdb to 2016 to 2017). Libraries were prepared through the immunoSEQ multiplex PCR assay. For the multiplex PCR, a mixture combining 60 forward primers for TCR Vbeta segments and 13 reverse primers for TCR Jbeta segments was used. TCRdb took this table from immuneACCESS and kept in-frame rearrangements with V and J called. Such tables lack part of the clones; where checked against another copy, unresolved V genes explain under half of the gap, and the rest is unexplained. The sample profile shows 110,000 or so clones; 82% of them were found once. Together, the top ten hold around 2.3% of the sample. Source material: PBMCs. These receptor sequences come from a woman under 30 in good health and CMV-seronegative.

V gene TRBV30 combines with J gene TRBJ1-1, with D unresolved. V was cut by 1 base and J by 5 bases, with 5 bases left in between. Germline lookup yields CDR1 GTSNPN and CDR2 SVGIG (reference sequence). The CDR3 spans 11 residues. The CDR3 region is CAWSAVTEAFF. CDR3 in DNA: TGTGCCTGGAGTGCCGTTACTGAAGCTTTCTTT.

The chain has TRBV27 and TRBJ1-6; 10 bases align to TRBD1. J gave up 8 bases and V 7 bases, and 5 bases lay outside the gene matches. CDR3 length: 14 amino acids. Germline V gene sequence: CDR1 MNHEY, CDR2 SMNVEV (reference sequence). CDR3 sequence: CASTPGTGDSPLHF. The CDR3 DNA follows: TGTGCCAGCACCCCCGGGACAGGGGATTCACCCCTCCACTTT.

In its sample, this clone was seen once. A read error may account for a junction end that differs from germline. The CDR3 is CATTRQADSNQPQHF. In nucleotides, the CDR3 is TGTGCCACCACCAGACAGGCTGATAGCAATCAGCCCCAGCATTTT. The chain combines TRBV15 with TRBJ1-5; D is perhaps TRBD1 (6 bases). Germline CDR1 is LNHNV and CDR2 is YYDKDF (reference sequence). The CDR3 is 15 amino acids.

The DNA of the CDR3 is TGTGCCAGCAGCTTGTTGGGACAGGTGTGGAATGAGCAGTTCTTC. Protein sequence: CASSLLGQVWNEQFF. The chain employs TRBV7-2 and TRBJ2-1; TRBD1 matches 8 bases. Trimming removed 3 bases from V and 7 bases from J; junction bases left unmatched: 8. Germline loops: CDR1 SGHTA, CDR2 FQGNSA. The CDR3 has 15 residues.

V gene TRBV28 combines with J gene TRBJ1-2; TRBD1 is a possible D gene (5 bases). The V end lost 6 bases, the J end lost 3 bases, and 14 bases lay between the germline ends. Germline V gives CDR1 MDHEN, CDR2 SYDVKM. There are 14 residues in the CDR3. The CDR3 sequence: CASRPPGGHYGYTF. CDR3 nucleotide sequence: TGTGCCAGCAGGCCGCCCGGGGGTCACTATGGCTACACCTTC.

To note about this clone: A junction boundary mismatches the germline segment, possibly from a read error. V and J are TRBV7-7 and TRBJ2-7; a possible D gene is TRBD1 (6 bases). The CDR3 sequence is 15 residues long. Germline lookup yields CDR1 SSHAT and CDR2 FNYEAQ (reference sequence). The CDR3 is CASSLGADATYEQYF. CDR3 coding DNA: TGTGCTAGCAGCTTGGGGGCAGATGCGACCTACGAGCAGTACTTC.

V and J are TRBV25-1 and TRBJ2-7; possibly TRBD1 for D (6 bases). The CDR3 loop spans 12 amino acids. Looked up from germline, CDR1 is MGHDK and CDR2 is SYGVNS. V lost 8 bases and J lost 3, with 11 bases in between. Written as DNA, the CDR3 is TGTGCCAGCTCGGGACACCTCTACGAGCAGTACTTC. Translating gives CASSGHLYEQYF.

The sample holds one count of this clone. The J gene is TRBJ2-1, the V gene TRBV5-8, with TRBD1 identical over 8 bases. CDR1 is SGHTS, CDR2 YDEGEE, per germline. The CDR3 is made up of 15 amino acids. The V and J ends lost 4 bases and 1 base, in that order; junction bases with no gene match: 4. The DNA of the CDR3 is TGTGCCAGCAGCATAGGACAGGGTTCCTACAATGAGCAGTTCTTC. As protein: CASSIGQGSYNEQFF. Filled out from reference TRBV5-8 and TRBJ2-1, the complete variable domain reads EAGVTQSPTHLIKTRGQQATLRCSPISGHTSVYWYQQALGLGLQFLLWYDEGEERNRGNFPPRFSGRQFPNYSSELNVNALELEDSALYLCASSIGQGSYNEQFFGPGTRLTVL.

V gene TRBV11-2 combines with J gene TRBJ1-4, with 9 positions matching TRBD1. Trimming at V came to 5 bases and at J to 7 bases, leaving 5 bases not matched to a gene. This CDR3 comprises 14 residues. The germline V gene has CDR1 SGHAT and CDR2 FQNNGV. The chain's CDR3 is CASSRDREGEKLFF. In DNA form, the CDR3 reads TGTGCCAGCAGCCGGGACAGGGAGGGTGAAAAACTGTTTTTT.

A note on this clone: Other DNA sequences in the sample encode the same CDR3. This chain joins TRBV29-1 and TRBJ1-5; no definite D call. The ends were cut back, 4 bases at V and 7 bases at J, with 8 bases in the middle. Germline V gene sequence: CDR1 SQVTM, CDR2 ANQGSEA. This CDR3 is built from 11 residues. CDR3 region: CSVGEGQPQHF. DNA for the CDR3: TGCAGCGTTGGGGAGGGACAGCCCCAGCATTTT.

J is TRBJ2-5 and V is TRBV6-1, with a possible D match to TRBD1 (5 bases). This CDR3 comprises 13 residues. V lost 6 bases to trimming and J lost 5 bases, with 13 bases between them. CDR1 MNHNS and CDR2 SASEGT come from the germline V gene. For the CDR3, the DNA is TGTGCCAGCAGGGGGCCTCCTAGGGAGACCCAGTACTTC. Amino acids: CASRGPPRETQYF.

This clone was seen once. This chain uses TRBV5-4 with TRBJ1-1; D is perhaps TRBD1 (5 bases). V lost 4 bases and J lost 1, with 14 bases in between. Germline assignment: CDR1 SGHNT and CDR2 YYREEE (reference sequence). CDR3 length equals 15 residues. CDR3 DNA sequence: TGTGCCAGCAGCACCGGACAAAGAGGGAACACTGAAGCTTTCTTT. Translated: CASSTGQRGNTEAFF.

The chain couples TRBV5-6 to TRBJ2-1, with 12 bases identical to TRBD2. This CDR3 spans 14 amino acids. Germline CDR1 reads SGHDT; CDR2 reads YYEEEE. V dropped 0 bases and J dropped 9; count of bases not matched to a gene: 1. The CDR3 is CASSLGLAGVEQFF. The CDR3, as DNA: TGTGCCAGCAGCTTGGGACTAGCGGGAGTTGAGCAGTTCTTC.

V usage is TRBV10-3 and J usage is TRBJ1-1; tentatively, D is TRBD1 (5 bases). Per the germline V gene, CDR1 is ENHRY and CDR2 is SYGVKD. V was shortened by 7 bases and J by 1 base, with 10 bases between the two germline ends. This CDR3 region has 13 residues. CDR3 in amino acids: CAITLGQNTEAFF. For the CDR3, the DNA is TGTGCCATCACCCTCGGACAGAACACTGAAGCTTTCTTT.

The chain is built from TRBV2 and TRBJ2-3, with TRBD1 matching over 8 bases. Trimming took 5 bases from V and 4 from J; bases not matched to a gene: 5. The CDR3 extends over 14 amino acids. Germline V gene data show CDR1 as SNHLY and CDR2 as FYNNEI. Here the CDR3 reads CASSRDRYPDTQYF. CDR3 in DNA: TGTGCCAGCAGTAGGGACAGGTACCCAGATACGCAGTATTTT.

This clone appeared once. CDR3 nucleotide sequence: TGTGCCAGCAGCCAAGAAAGAGGGGCGGGGGGGGTCGATGAGCAGTTCTTC. Translation: CASSQERGAGGVDEQFF. The rearrangement links TRBV4-2 to TRBJ2-1, with TRBD2 identical over 9 bases. CDR3 length: 17 residues. The trim removed 0 bases at V and 8 bases at J, leaving 11 bases unmatched. Germline V lookup: CDR1 LGHNA, CDR2 YNFKEQ.

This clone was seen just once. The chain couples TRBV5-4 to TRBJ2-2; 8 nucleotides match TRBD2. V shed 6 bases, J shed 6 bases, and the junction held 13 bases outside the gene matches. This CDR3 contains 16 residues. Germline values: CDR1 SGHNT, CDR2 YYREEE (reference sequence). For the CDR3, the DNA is TGTGCCAGCAACCAGCTTGGTAGCGGGACGTCCGGGGAGCTGTTTTTT. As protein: CASNQLGSGTSGELFF.

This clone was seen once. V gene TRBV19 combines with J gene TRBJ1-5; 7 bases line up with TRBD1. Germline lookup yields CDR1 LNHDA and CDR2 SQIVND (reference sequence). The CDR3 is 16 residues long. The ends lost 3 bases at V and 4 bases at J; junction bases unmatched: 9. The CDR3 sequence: CASSIIQGNSNQPQHF. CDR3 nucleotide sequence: TGTGCCAGTAGTATTATACAGGGGAACTCAAATCAGCCCCAGCATTTT.

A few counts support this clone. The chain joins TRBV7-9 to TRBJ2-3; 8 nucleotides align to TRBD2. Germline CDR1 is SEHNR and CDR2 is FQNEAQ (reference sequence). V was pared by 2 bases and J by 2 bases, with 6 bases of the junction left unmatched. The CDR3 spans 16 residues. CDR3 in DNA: TGTGCCAGCAGCTTAACCGGCGGGAGGACCACAGATACGCAGTATTTT. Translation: CASSLTGGRTTDTQYF.

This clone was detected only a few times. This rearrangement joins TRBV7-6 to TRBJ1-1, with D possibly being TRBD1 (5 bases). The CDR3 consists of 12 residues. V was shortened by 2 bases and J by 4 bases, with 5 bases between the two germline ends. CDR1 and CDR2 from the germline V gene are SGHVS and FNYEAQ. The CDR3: CASSLRGTEAFF. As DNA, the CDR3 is TGTGCCAGCAGCTTAAGGGGCACTGAAGCTTTCTTT.

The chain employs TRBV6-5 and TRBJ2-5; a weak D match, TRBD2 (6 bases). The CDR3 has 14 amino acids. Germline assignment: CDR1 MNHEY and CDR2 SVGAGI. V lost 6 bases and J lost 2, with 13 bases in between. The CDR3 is CASRRLGSQETQYF. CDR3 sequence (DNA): TGTGCCAGCAGAAGACTCGGGAGTCAAGAGACCCAGTACTTC.

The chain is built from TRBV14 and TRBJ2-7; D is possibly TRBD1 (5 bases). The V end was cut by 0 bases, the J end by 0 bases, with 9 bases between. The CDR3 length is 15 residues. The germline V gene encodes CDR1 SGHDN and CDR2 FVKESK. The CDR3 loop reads CASSQDDRASYEQYF. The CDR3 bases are TGTGCCAGCAGCCAAGATGACAGAGCCTCCTACGAGCAGTACTTC. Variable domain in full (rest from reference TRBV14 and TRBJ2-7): EAGVTQFPSHSVIEKGQTVTLRCDPISGHDNLYWYRRVMGKEIKFLLHFVKESKQDESGMPNNRFLAERTGGTYSTLKVQPAELEDSGVYFCASSQDDRASYEQYFGPGTRLTVT.

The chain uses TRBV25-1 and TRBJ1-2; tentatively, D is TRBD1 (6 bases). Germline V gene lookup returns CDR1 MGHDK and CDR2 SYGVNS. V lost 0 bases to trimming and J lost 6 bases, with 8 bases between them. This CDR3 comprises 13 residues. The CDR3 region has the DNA TGTGCCAGCAGTGAATACAGGGGCGATGGCTACACCTTC. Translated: CASSEYRGDGYTF.

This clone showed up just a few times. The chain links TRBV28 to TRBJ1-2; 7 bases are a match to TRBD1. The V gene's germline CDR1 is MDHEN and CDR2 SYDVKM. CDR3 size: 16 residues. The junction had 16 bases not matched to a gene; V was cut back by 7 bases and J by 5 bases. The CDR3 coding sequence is TGTGCCAGCACCACCCTAGGGGGCCGCAGTTCATATGGCTACACCTTC. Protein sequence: CASTTLGGRSSYGYTF.

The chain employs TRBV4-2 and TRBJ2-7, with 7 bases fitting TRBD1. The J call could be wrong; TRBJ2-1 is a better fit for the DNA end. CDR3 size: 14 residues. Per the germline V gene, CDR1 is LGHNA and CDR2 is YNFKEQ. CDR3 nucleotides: TGTGCCAGCAGCCAAAGGGACAGTTCCAATGAGCAGTTCTTC. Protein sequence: CASSQRDSSNEQFF.

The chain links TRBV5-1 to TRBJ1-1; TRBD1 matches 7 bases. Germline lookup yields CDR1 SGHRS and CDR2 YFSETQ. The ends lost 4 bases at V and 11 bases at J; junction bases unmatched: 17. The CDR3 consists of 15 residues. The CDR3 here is CASSLSRDSSLRAFF. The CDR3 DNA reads TGCGCCAGCAGCCTAAGTAGGGACAGCAGTTTACGGGCTTTCTTT.

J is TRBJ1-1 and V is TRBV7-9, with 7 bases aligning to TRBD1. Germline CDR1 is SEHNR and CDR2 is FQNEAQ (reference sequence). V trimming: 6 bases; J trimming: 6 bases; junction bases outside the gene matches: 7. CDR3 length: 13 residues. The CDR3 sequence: CASRPLDRAEAFF. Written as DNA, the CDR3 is TGTGCCAGCAGGCCCCTCGACAGGGCTGAAGCTTTCTTT.

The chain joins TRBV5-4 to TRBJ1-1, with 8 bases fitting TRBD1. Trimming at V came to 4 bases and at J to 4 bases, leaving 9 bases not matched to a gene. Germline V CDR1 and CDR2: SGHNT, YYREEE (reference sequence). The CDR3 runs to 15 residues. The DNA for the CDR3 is TGTGCCAGCAGCAGCGGACAGGGTAAGGGCACTGAAGCTTTCTTT. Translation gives CASSSGQGKGTEAFF.